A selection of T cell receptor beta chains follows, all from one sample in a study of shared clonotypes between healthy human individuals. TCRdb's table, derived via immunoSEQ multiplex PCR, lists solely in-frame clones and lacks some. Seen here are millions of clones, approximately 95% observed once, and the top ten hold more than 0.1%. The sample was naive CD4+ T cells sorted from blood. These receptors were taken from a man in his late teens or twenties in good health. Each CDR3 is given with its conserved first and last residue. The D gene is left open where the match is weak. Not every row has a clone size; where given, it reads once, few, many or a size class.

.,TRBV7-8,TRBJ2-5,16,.,CASSLGGRFLGETQYF,TGTGCCAGCAGCTTAGGTGGCAGGTTCTTGGGTGAGACCCAGTACTTC
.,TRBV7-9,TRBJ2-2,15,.,CASSQPGQPPGELFF,TGTGCCAGCAGCCAGCCGGGACAACCACCCGGGGAGCTGTTTTTT
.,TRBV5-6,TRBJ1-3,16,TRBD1,CASLPGQGRYGNTIYF,TGTGCCAGCTTGCCGGGACAGGGGAGATATGGAAACACCATATATTTT
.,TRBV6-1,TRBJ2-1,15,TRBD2,CASSDIGGYYNEQFF,TGTGCCAGCAGCGATATCGGGGGGTACTACAATGAGCAGTTCTTC
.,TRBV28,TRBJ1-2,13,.,CASSSGRDYGYTF,TGTGCCAGCAGTTCGGGCAGGGACTATGGCTACACCTTC
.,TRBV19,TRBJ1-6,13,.,CASSISETSPLHF,TGTGCCAGTAGTATTTCTGAAACCTCACCCCTCCACTTT
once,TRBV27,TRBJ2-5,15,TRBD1,CASRLRQGVQETQYF,TGTGCCAGCAGACTCCGACAGGGCGTCCAAGAGACCCAGTACTTC
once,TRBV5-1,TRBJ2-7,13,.,CASSWGDSYEQYF,TGCGCCAGCAGCTGGGGGGACAGCTACGAGCAGTACTTC
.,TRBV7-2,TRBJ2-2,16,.,CASSLRLGGNTGELFF,TGTGCCAGCAGCTTAAGGCTAGGGGGGAACACCGGGGAGCTGTTTTTT
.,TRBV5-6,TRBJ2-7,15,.,CASSLEPGQTYEQYF,TGTGCCAGCAGCTTGGAACCGGGACAAACCTACGAGCAGTACTTC
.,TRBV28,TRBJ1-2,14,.,CASSMNAGSYGYTF,TGTGCCAGCAGTATGAATGCAGGGTCCTATGGCTACACCTTC
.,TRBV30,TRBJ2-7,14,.,CAWSPASGDYEQYF,TGTGCCTGGAGTCCGGCTTCTGGGGACTACGAGCAGTACTTC
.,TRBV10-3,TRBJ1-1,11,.,CAIRGNTEAFF,TGTGCCATCAGGGGGAACACTGAAGCTTTCTTT
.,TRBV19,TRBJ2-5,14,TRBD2,CASSIGLAGETQYF,TGTGCCAGTAGTATAGGTCTAGCGGGAGAGACCCAGTACTTC
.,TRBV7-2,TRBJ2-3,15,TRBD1,CASSLATGAPDTQYF,TGTGCCAGCAGCTTGGCGACAGGGGCCCCAGATACGCAGTATTTT
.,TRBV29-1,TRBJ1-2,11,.,CSVESGDGYTF,TGCAGCGTTGAGTCGGGGGATGGCTACACCTTC
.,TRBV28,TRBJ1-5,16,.,CASSRFRAVSNQPQHF,TGTGCCAGCAGCCGTTTCCGGGCGGTTAGCAATCAGCCCCAGCATTTT
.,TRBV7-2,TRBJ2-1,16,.,CASSLATADTYNEQFF,TGTGCCAGCAGCTTAGCAACGGCAGATACCTACAATGAGCAGTTCTTC
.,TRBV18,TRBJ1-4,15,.,CASSPPGQGGEKLFF,TGTGCCAGCTCACCACCTGGCCAGGGTGGTGAAAAACTGTTTTTT
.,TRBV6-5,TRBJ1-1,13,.,CASSNMSGRKAFF,TGTGCCAGCAGTAACATGAGTGGTCGAAAAGCTTTCTTT